The T cell receptor (beta chain) under discussion was sequenced for a study of cytomegalovirus exposure and HLA in healthy donors. Both 60 Vbeta primers and 13 Jbeta primers went into the PCR. The table came from immunoSEQ multiplex PCR; TCRdb's copy has only in-frame clones and leaves some out. Of 150,000 to 200,000 clones detected, roughly 80% appear once; the ten largest clones hold less than 4.5%. In regard to this clone: Its antigen is as yet unknown.

Study results and caveats: Cytomegalovirus association was assigned to more than 150 TCR beta chains. Donors belonging to an Asian-associated ancestry cluster reportedly showed fewer N-insertions in productive TCRs than the approximately 680-donor mean, according to what a later analysis found. Three CMV-associated chains were confirmed in vitro to be specific for CMV antigens.

At the time of sampling, donors were nominally healthy, though unrecorded immune exposures were likely. Sequencing used PBMCs. The source is a man aged 50 to 59 in good health and CMV-seronegative.

The CDR3 is CASSLEGLSGNTIYF. For the CDR3, the DNA is TGTGCCAGCAGTTTGGAGGGCCTCTCTGGAAACACCATATATTTT. The rearrangement uses TRBV27 and TRBJ1-3; no definite D call. V was cut by 3 bases and J by 0 bases, with 9 bases left in between. The CDR3 has 15 amino acids. CDR1 and CDR2 from the germline V gene are MNHEY and SMNVEV (reference sequence).